This entry lists 8 T cell receptor beta chains sequenced from one sample in a study of OX40 agonist ivuxolimab in advanced cancers. Here immunoSEQ multiplex PCR was the method, and the copy in TCRdb shows in-frame clones only, minus some. The sample consists of some 97,000 clones, around nine tenths of them appearing once. The specimen was CD4+ or CD8+ T cells sorted from blood, collected in a trial of the OX40 agonist ivuxolimab. The receptors were gathered from an adult with an advanced solid tumor such as melanoma, head and neck, liver or kidney cancer.

The V gene is TRBV6-6, the J gene TRBJ1-1, with D unclear. V was cut by 6 bases and J by 4 bases, with 15 bases left in between. Germline CDR1 reads MNHNY; CDR2 reads SVGAGI (reference sequence). The CDR3 covers 14 residues. The chain's CDR3 is CASRPMTGRTEAFF. The CDR3 bases are TGTGCCAGCAGACCCATGACGGGTCGCACTGAAGCTTTCTTT.

This chain connects TRBV19 to TRBJ2-7; possibly TRBD1 for D (6 bases). From germline, CDR1 is LNHDA and CDR2 SQIVND (reference sequence). Trimming cost V 3 bases and J 2 bases, with 8 bases left between them. The CDR3 loop spans 13 amino acids. CDR3 protein: CASSITGPYEQYF. The DNA of the CDR3 is TGTGCCAGTAGTATCACAGGGCCCTACGAGCAGTACTTC.

The chain carries TRBV10-3 and TRBJ2-1, with TRBD2 matching over 7 bases. CDR3 size: 13 residues. CDR1 and CDR2 from the germline V gene are ENHRY and SYGVKD. V shed 10 bases, J shed 12 bases, and the junction held 15 bases outside the gene matches. The CDR3 DNA reads TGTGCCACCGAGAAGGGCCCGTCGGGGGGGCAGTTCTTC. Encoded protein: CATEKGPSGGQFF.

The V and J genes are TRBV6-6 and TRBJ2-7; TRBD1 matches 7 bases. V shed 2 bases, J shed 3 bases, and the junction held 4 bases outside the gene matches. This CDR3 is built from 14 residues. The germline V gene encodes CDR1 MNHNY and CDR2 SVGAGI (reference sequence). The CDR3 region has the DNA TGTGCCAGCAGTTACCCCGGACAGGACTACGAGCAGTACTTC. It yields the protein CASSYPGQDYEQYF.

The chain joins TRBV7-9 to TRBJ2-1; 11 bases are shared with TRBD2. V lost 5 bases, J lost 0 bases, and 6 bases stayed unmatched. CDR1 and CDR2 (germline): SEHNR, FQNEAQ (reference sequence). The CDR3 consists of 17 residues. The CDR3 bases are TGTGCCAGCAGCCCAGGGACTAGCGGCCACTCCTACAATGAGCAGTTCTTC. Its translation: CASSPGTSGHSYNEQFF.

The V call is TRBV2, the J call TRBJ1-2; D is uncertain. Per germline, CDR1 SNHLY and CDR2 FYNNEI. The CDR3 consists of 15 residues. Trimming shortened V by 8 bases and J by 4 bases, and 20 bases separated the two germline ends. The CDR3 coding sequence is TGTGCCAGCCATGAGGGAACCGGCCAGTTCTATGGCTACACCTTC. It translates to CASHEGTGQFYGYTF.

The chain is built from TRBV4-1 and TRBJ2-1; D not resolved. The CDR3 has 17 residues. The V end lost 1 base, the J end lost 3 bases, and 16 bases lay between the germline ends. Germline CDR1 MGHRA, CDR2 YSYEKL. The CDR3 nucleotides are TGCGCCAGCAGCCAAGGTCCGGGCTCTGACCTCTACAATGAGCAGTTCTTC. Amino acids: CASSQGPGSDLYNEQFF.

This rearrangement joins TRBV6-4 to TRBJ2-4; 8 bases are a match to TRBD1. CDR1 and CDR2 from the germline V gene are MRHNA and SNTAGT. The V gene end was trimmed by 3 bases and the J gene end by 7 bases; junction bases not matched to a gene: 2. The CDR3 contains 13 residues. CDR3: CASSEGQGNIQYF. CDR3 nucleotides: TGTGCCAGCAGTGAAGGACAGGGTAACATTCAGTACTTC.